The clone carrying this T cell receptor beta chain was counted a few times. Antigen specificity is unknown. Lesional scalp punch biopsies and peripheral blood came from alopecia areata patients. These data come from a study of CD8+ T cells in alopecia areata. The wider study: For the treated group, dosing was oral tofacitinib at 5 to 10 mg twice daily. Study conclusions and caveats: Between patients, shared TCR sequences were less clear than in mice. This was possibly due in part to HLA diversity in the patient population. Lesional tissue from the scalp (especially in alopecia totalis/universalis) showed higher clonality than normal scalp.

RNA was isolated and reverse transcribed to cDNA, the sequencing template. Method: immunoSEQ multiplex PCR; TCRdb's copy keeps in-frame clones and lacks some. The table lists some 95,000 clones, roughly 42% of them singletons. Between the trimmed V and J ends, which lost 6 bases and 2 bases, there was a span of 7 bases. Germline V CDR1 and CDR2: SQVTM, ANQGSEA. The CDR3 extends over 11 amino acids. Input material: CD4+ T cells sorted from blood. The rearrangement uses TRBV29-1 and TRBJ1-2; D is ambiguous. The origin of this receptor is a human donor with alopecia areata. The CDR3 loop reads CSVTSNYGYTF. The DNA of the CDR3 is TGCAGCGTAACCTCCAACTATGGCTACACCTTC.